The rows below give T cell receptor beta chains drawn from one sample of a study of Graves' ophthalmopathy and Graves' hyperthyroidism. MiXCR, run by TCRdb on the multiplex PCR reads, gives a single entry per CDR3 protein. The sample shows about 740,000 distinct CDR3 sequences, 40% of them seen only once. The material sequenced was peripheral blood. The receptors stem from an adult man with Graves' ophthalmopathy. CDR3s include the opening cysteine and the closing phenylalanine or tryptophan. Each record gives: CDR3 protein, CDR3 DNA, V gene, J gene, D gene, clone size. A D gene is named only where the DNA matches it firmly. The size of a clone is reported for some rows only, either as once, few or many, or as a class for expanded clones.

cdr3_aa: CASSLALPGNTIYF
cdr3_nt: TGTGCCAGCAGTTTAGCTCTCCCCGGCAACACCATATATTTT
v_call: TRBV12-3/TRBV12-4
j_call: TRBJ1-3
d_call: .
clone_size: few

cdr3_aa: CASSHNGGRVNSPLHF
cdr3_nt: TGTGCCAGCAGCCACAACGGCGGCAGGGTTAATTCACCCCTCCACTTT
v_call: TRBV9
j_call: TRBJ1-6
d_call: .
clone_size: once

cdr3_aa: CASSNGRGASYEQYF
cdr3_nt: TGTGCCAGCAGCAACGGCAGGGGGGCTTCCTACGAGCAGTACTTC
v_call: TRBV7-9
j_call: TRBJ2-7
d_call: .
clone_size: few

cdr3_aa: CASRNPRSAGEWETQYF
cdr3_nt: TGTGCCAGCAGGAACCCCCGTTCGGCTGGGGAGTGGGAGACCCAGTACTTC
v_call: TRBV25-1
j_call: TRBJ2-5
d_call: .
clone_size: .

cdr3_aa: CAISEEGRDHEQYF
cdr3_nt: TGTGCCATCAGTGAGGAGGGCAGGGACCACGAGCAGTACTTC
v_call: TRBV10-3
j_call: TRBJ2-7
d_call: .
clone_size: many

cdr3_aa: CATSGPGQRYNSPLHF
cdr3_nt: TGTGCCACCAGCGGGCCGGGGCAGCGCTATAATTCACCCCTCCACTTT
v_call: TRBV15
j_call: TRBJ1-6
d_call: .
clone_size: many

cdr3_aa: CASSEGGADEQYF
cdr3_nt: TGCGCCAGCAGTGAAGGGGGCGCGGACGAGCAGTACTTC
v_call: TRBV7-2
j_call: TRBJ2-7
d_call: TRBD1
clone_size: .

cdr3_aa: CSARSGAWPDTQYF
cdr3_nt: TGCAGTGCTAGATCGGGAGCTTGGCCAGATACGCAGTATTTT
v_call: TRBV20-1
j_call: TRBJ2-3
d_call: .
clone_size: .

cdr3_aa: CASSQGTGWTGELFF
cdr3_nt: TGTGCCAGCAGCCAAGGCACAGGGTGGACCGGGGAGCTGTTTTTT
v_call: TRBV25-1
j_call: TRBJ2-2
d_call: .
clone_size: .

cdr3_aa: CASSQDWGSVSGNTIYF
cdr3_nt: TGTGCCAGCAGCCAAGACTGGGGTTCAGTCTCTGGAAACACCATATATTTT
v_call: TRBV9
j_call: TRBJ1-3
d_call: .
clone_size: .

cdr3_aa: CASSLEDRASGYTF
cdr3_nt: TGCGCCAGCAGCTTGGAGGACAGGGCGTCTGGCTACACCTTC
v_call: TRBV5-1
j_call: TRBJ1-2
d_call: TRBD1
clone_size: many

cdr3_aa: CASRLSLATNEKLFF
cdr3_nt: TGTGCCAGCAGGTTAAGTCTAGCAACTAATGAAAAACTGTTTTTT
v_call: TRBV2
j_call: TRBJ1-4
d_call: .
clone_size: few

cdr3_aa: CASSGTGLINSPLHF
cdr3_nt: TGTGCCAGCAGCGGAACGGGTCTAATCAATTCACCCCTCCACTTT
v_call: TRBV5-4
j_call: TRBJ1-6
d_call: .
clone_size: .

cdr3_aa: CASSPDREEKLFF
cdr3_nt: TGTGCCAGCAGCCCTGACAGGGAGGAAAAACTGTTTTTT
v_call: TRBV5-6
j_call: TRBJ1-4
d_call: TRBD1
clone_size: .

cdr3_aa: CASSFLASYEQYF
cdr3_nt: TGTGCCAGCAGTTTTTTAGCGAGCTACGAGCAGTACTTC
v_call: TRBV25-1
j_call: TRBJ2-7
d_call: .
clone_size: .

cdr3_aa: CASSEQSRAGGYTF
cdr3_nt: TGTGCCAGCAGTGAGCAGTCAAGGGCGGGCGGCTACACCTTC
v_call: TRBV2
j_call: TRBJ1-2
d_call: .
clone_size: .

cdr3_aa: CASSDSLAEAFF
cdr3_nt: TGTGCCAGCAGTGATAGCTTGGCAGAAGCTTTCTTT
v_call: TRBV6-1
j_call: TRBJ1-1
d_call: .
clone_size: many

cdr3_aa: CASSPVRGRNNSPLHF
cdr3_nt: TGTGCCAGCAGCCCAGTCAGGGGAAGGAATAATTCACCCCTCCACTTT
v_call: TRBV25-1
j_call: TRBJ1-6
d_call: .
clone_size: .

cdr3_aa: CASSDRTALKTEAFF
cdr3_nt: TGTGCCAGCAGCGACCGGACAGCCCTGAAGACTGAAGCTTTCTTT
v_call: TRBV7-9
j_call: TRBJ1-1
d_call: .
clone_size: many

cdr3_aa: CASSDTGTGANVLTF
cdr3_nt: TGTGCCAGCAGTGACACAGGGACCGGGGCCAACGTCCTGACTTTC
v_call: TRBV2
j_call: TRBJ2-6
d_call: .
clone_size: few

cdr3_aa: CASNTGGTGELFF
cdr3_nt: TGTGCCAGCAATACCGGGGGGACCGGGGAGCTGTTTTTT
v_call: TRBV7-9
j_call: TRBJ2-2
d_call: TRBD2
clone_size: .

cdr3_aa: CASSSVRGSGGYTF
cdr3_nt: TGTGCCAGCAGCTCCGTCCGGGGGTCGGGAGGCTACACCTTC
v_call: TRBV5-5
j_call: TRBJ1-2
d_call: .
clone_size: many

cdr3_aa: CASSFPGQGYGYTF
cdr3_nt: TGTGCCAGCAGTTTCCCGGGACAGGGCTATGGCTACACCTTC
v_call: TRBV25-1
j_call: TRBJ1-2
d_call: TRBD1
clone_size: .

cdr3_aa: CASSRRLATAAYEQYF
cdr3_nt: TGTGCCAGCAGCCGAAGACTAGCGACCGCCGCCTACGAGCAGTACTTC
v_call: TRBV7-2
j_call: TRBJ2-7
d_call: TRBD2
clone_size: few

cdr3_aa: CATSDRGDLGTQYF
cdr3_nt: TGTGCCACCAGTGACCGAGGGGACCTCGGGACCCAGTACTTC
v_call: TRBV24-1
j_call: TRBJ2-5
d_call: .
clone_size: .

cdr3_aa: CASTQTNYGYTF
cdr3_nt: TGTGCCAGCACTCAGACCAACTATGGCTACACCTTC
v_call: TRBV3-1
j_call: TRBJ1-2
d_call: .
clone_size: few

cdr3_aa: CSASAITGELFF
cdr3_nt: TGCAGTGCTAGTGCCATCACCGGGGAGCTGTTTTTT
v_call: TRBV20-1
j_call: TRBJ2-2
d_call: .
clone_size: once

cdr3_aa: CASSPSIGRAEAFF
cdr3_nt: TGTGCCAGCAGCCCGTCGATAGGGAGGGCTGAAGCTTTCTTT
v_call: TRBV7-2
j_call: TRBJ1-1
d_call: .
clone_size: many

cdr3_aa: CATSRDPPGANVLTF
cdr3_nt: TGTGCCACCAGCAGAGATCCGCCAGGGGCCAACGTCCTGACTTTC
v_call: TRBV15
j_call: TRBJ2-6
d_call: .
clone_size: .

cdr3_aa: CASSLVGGSEEKLFF
cdr3_nt: TGTGCCAGCAGCTTAGTCGGTGGGTCGGAAGAAAAACTGTTTTTT
v_call: TRBV7-9
j_call: TRBJ1-4
d_call: .
clone_size: many

cdr3_aa: CASSQDIGTGVSPLHF
cdr3_nt: TGTGCCAGCAGCCAAGATATAGGGACAGGGGTTTCACCCCTCCACTTT
v_call: TRBV7-9
j_call: TRBJ1-6
d_call: TRBD1
clone_size: .

cdr3_aa: CASSPESAGGETQYF
cdr3_nt: TGTGCCAGCAGCCCGGAGTCGGCGGGAGGGGAGACCCAGTACTTC
v_call: TRBV14
j_call: TRBJ2-5
d_call: TRBD2
clone_size: .

cdr3_aa: CSARQGLGLETQYF
cdr3_nt: TGCAGTGCTAGACAGGGGTTGGGATTAGAGACCCAGTACTTC
v_call: TRBV20-1
j_call: TRBJ2-5
d_call: .
clone_size: few

cdr3_aa: CSEWATEAFF
cdr3_nt: TGCAGCGAGTGGGCAACTGAAGCTTTCTTT
v_call: TRBV29-1
j_call: TRBJ1-1
d_call: .
clone_size: .

cdr3_aa: CASSVRGLNTEAFF
cdr3_nt: TGCGCCAGCAGTGTCCGGGGCCTGAACACTGAAGCTTTCTTT
v_call: TRBV10-2
j_call: TRBJ1-1
d_call: .
clone_size: .

cdr3_aa: CASSTPGVEDNQPQHF
cdr3_nt: TGTGCCAGCAGTACGCCAGGGGTGGAAGACAATCAGCCCCAGCATTTT
v_call: TRBV25-1
j_call: TRBJ1-5
d_call: .
clone_size: .

cdr3_aa: CASSFRWGPHTEAFF
cdr3_nt: TGTGCCAGCAGTTTCCGCTGGGGGCCGCACACTGAAGCTTTCTTT
v_call: TRBV28
j_call: TRBJ1-1
d_call: .
clone_size: few

cdr3_aa: CASSVAAGGGQETQYF
cdr3_nt: TGTGCCAGCAGCGTAGCTGCCGGGGGCGGACAAGAGACCCAGTACTTC
v_call: TRBV9
j_call: TRBJ2-5
d_call: .
clone_size: few

cdr3_aa: CASSLKRGGEQYF
cdr3_nt: TGTGCCAGCAGCTTGAAAAGGGGCGGCGAGCAGTACTTC
v_call: TRBV11-2
j_call: TRBJ2-7
d_call: .
clone_size: .

cdr3_aa: CASSVLEGAGETQYF
cdr3_nt: TGTGCCAGCAGCGTTCTAGAGGGGGCCGGGGAGACCCAGTACTTC
v_call: TRBV9
j_call: TRBJ2-5
d_call: TRBD1
clone_size: many